This T cell receptor beta chain was identified during a study of blood T cells in healthy people across ages. Whole-study results and caveats: TCR beta diversity, measured per million T cells, fell in a roughly linear way with age. Naive T cell percentage showed a strong correlation with TCR beta diversity.

The germline CDR1 and CDR2 sequences are SGHRS and YFSETQ. This CDR3 is built from 12 residues. Many counts were recorded for this clonotype. What it binds is not known. At one boundary the junction diverges from the germline segment, which might be a read error. Then a second PCR, running about 6 to 11 cycles, was carried out with a sample-barcoded 5' primer and a J-beta primer mix. Per-sample output comprised a minimum of 2.5 million paired-end reads containing CDR3. Each CDR3 protein is one row after TCRdb ran MiXCR on the 5' RACE reads. The data hold just under 550,000 distinct CDR3 sequences, with approximately 25% observed a single time. This sample was shared with a second study, whose subject was T cells of mothers and their children. This second study notes: Material was donated by three healthy Caucasian mothers and their six children.

Sequencing was performed on blood. The receptor was derived from a boy younger than 18 in good health. The rearrangement links TRBV5-1 to TRBJ2-3; D gene unclear. DNA for the CDR3: TGTGCCAGCAGTTTAGTCGCAGATACGCAGTATTTT. Encoded protein: CASSLVADTQYF.